This TCR beta chain was profiled in a study of blood T cell repertoires in COVID-19. Germline V CDR1 and CDR2: KGHSY, FQNENV. This CDR3 is 16 amino acids long. V shed 3 bases and J 7 bases; nucleotides not matched to a gene: 12. Assay used: immunoSEQ multiplex PCR; TCRdb lists only in-frame clones, some missing. The sample holds 130,000 to 150,000 clones, about four fifths seen once. This clonotype was sampled from a human donor in a cohort sampled during active COVID-19. Sample: peripheral blood. V usage is TRBV16 and J usage is TRBJ1-2; TRBD1 aligns across 9 bases. The CDR3 reads CASSHASDRGVVGYTF. The CDR3 DNA follows: TGTGCCAGCAGCCACGCCTCGGACAGGGGTGTGGTTGGCTACACCTTC.